This TCR beta chain comes out of a study of CD8 T cells in Susac syndrome. Notes on the study in general: Only a relatively small number of individuals were included in the TCR sequencing and HLA analysis.

CD8+ and CD4+ T cells circulating in blood were sequenced for TCR beta. TEMRA cells underwent FACS enrichment and CD8+ and CD4+ T cells underwent negative isolation. An input of 0.5 to 1 ug of RNA was subjected to reverse transcription using random hexamers. immunoSEQ multiplex PCR amplified TCR beta CDR3 across 54 Vbeta, 13 Jbeta. A single record per CDR3 protein comes from TCRdb applying MiXCR to the immunoSEQ multiplex PCR reads. The sample includes 100,000 to 150,000 distinct CDR3 sequences, roughly 80% of them seen just once. J was trimmed by 5 bases and V by 4 bases; bases with no gene match: 13. Germline CDR1 SGHDT, CDR2 YYEEEE. The CDR3 has 16 amino acids. For this clonotype: What it binds is unknown.

This TCR derives from a human donor with multiple sclerosis. The rearrangement uses TRBV5-6 and TRBJ2-5, with 8 bases lining up with TRBD1. Sequenced: CD8+ T cells from PBMCs. CDR3 DNA sequence: TGTGCCAGCAGCCCGCCTCTCCGGACAGGGCGGGAGACCCAGTACTTC. Translated, it gives CASSPPLRTGRETQYF.